One sample yielded the 25 T cell receptor beta chains listed below, sequenced in a study of T cell responses to AZD1222 COVID-19 vaccine. The table came from immunoSEQ multiplex PCR; TCRdb's copy has only in-frame clones and leaves some out. The data contain about 150,000 clones, less than 90% of them singletons. Specimen: peripheral blood, collected on day 0 of AZD1222 vaccination. The source is an adult in good health.

The chain couples TRBV6-4 to TRBJ1-1, with unresolved D. Germline V CDR1 and CDR2: MRHNA, SNTAGT. Between the trimmed V and J ends, which lost 6 bases and 1 base, there was a span of 9 bases. The CDR3 runs to 13 residues. The CDR3 coding sequence is TGTGCCAGCAGGAGGTCTTCGAACACTGAAGCTTTCTTT. Translating gives CASRRSSNTEAFF.

This clone has a single count. V usage is TRBV6-2 or TRBV6-3 and J usage is TRBJ2-5; unclear D gene. The V end lost 6 bases, the J end lost 6 bases, and 8 bases lay between the germline ends. Germline V gene data show CDR1 as MNHEY and CDR2 as SVGEGT. This CDR3 is 11 amino acids long. The CDR3 DNA reads as TGTGCCAGCAGCGTTGGGAAGACCCAGTACTTC. Protein sequence: CASSVGKTQYF.

The chain links TRBV9 to TRBJ1-1, with a possible D match to TRBD1 (5 bases). CDR3 size: 15 residues. The V end was cut by 6 bases, the J end by 1 base, with 16 bases between. The germline V gene encodes CDR1 SGDLS and CDR2 YYNGEE. CDR3 DNA sequence: TGTGCCAGCACCAGAGACTACGGGGGGAACACTGAAGCTTTCTTT. Translating it yields CASTRDYGGNTEAFF. Drawing the rest from reference TRBV9 and TRBJ1-1, the complete variable domain is DSGVTQTPKHLITATGQRVTLRCSPRSGDLSVYWYQQSLDQGLQFLIQYYNGEERAKGNILERFSAQQFPDLHSELNLSSLELGDSALYFCASTRDYGGNTEAFFGQGTRLTVV.

As concerns this clone: The DNA is omitted, as the CDR3 cannot be located on it reliably, and the CDR3 follows TCRdb's listing. The chain recombines TRBV7-2 with TRBJ1-1; the table calls TRBD1, which could not be checked here. The CDR3 totals 14 residues, both ends included. CDR1 is SGHTA, CDR2 FQGNSA, per germline. The chain's CDR3 is CASSTSQVGTEAFF.

The rearrangement links TRBV7-4 to TRBJ1-3; 7 nucleotides line up with TRBD1. V shed 3 bases and J 3 bases; nucleotides not matched to a gene: 2. This CDR3 region has 14 residues. Germline lookup yields CDR1 SGHVT and CDR2 SQSDAQ. This CDR3 reads CASSFTGVGNTIYF. CDR3 bases: TGTGCCAGCAGCTTCACAGGGGTTGGAAACACCATATATTTT.

The genes are TRBV6-5 and TRBJ2-1; D ambiguous. The CDR3 contains 12 residues. Germline CDR1 MNHEY, CDR2 SVGAGI. V was shortened by 1 base and J by 8 bases, with 6 bases between the two germline ends. The CDR3 DNA follows: TGTGCCAGCAGTTACTTAGGTGATGAGCAGTTCTTC. It translates to CASSYLGDEQFF.

The J gene is TRBJ2-2, the V gene TRBV3-1 (or the pseudogene TRBV3-2), with D perhaps TRBD2 (5 bases). Between the trimmed V and J ends, which lost 3 bases and 0 bases, there was a span of 11 bases. The CDR3 totals 16 residues. CDR1 and CDR2 from the germline V gene are LGHDT and YNNKEL (reference sequence). This CDR3 reads CASSHGRGTNTGELFF. As DNA, the CDR3 is TGTGCCAGCAGCCATGGGAGAGGGACGAACACCGGGGAGCTGTTTTTT.

The chain couples TRBV14 to TRBJ2-7, with 9 bases identical to TRBD1. Trimming at V came to 4 bases and at J to 2 bases, leaving 6 bases not matched to a gene. The CDR3 consists of 15 residues. The V gene's germline CDR1 is SGHDN and CDR2 FVKESK. This CDR3 is CASSPARDRAYEQYF. The CDR3 DNA is TGTGCCAGCAGCCCAGCACGGGACAGGGCCTACGAGCAGTACTTC.

The chain couples TRBV10-3 to TRBJ1-5, with no clear D. Trimming removed 5 bases at V and 2 bases at J, with 13 bases between. This CDR3 spans 15 amino acids. Germline assignment: CDR1 ENHRY and CDR2 SYGVKD. The CDR3 sequence: CAISKDGGGNQPQHF. As DNA, the CDR3 is TGTGCCATCAGTAAGGACGGTGGCGGCAATCAGCCCCAGCATTTT.

The chain couples TRBV7-2 to TRBJ2-1; D not certain. CDR1 and CDR2 (germline): SGHTA, FQGNSA. V lost 5 bases and J 4 bases, leaving 9 bases between the germline ends. CDR3 length: 13 amino acids. Written as DNA, the CDR3 is TGTGCCAGCAGCACGTACAGTTACAATGAGCAGTTCTTC. Amino acids: CASSTYSYNEQFF. Supplemented by reference TRBV7-2 and TRBJ2-1, the full variable domain reads GAGVSQSPSNKVTEKGKDVELRCDPISGHTALYWYRQSLGQGLEFLIYFQGNSAPDKSGLPSDRFSAERTGGSVSTLTIQRTQQEDSAVYLCASSTYSYNEQFFGPGTRLTVL.

The chain carries TRBV5-1 and TRBJ2-2, with a possible D match to TRBD1 (5 bases). Per the germline V gene, CDR1 is SGHRS and CDR2 is YFSETQ. V was clipped by 0 bases and J by 7 bases, with 10 bases between them. The CDR3 is made up of 14 amino acids. The CDR3 is CASSLAQGVGELFF. Written as DNA, the CDR3 is TGCGCCAGCAGCTTGGCCCAGGGTGTCGGGGAGCTGTTTTTT.

DNA of the CDR3: TGTGCCAGTAGTACGACAGTCGGCAATCAGCCCCAGCATTTT. Its translation is CASSTTVGNQPQHF. The chain links TRBV19 to TRBJ1-5, with a tentative D call TRBD1 (5 bases). The CDR3 has 14 residues. The germline gives CDR1 LNHDA, CDR2 SQIVND (reference sequence). V was pared by 4 bases and J by 2 bases, with 9 bases between.

The V and J genes are TRBV9 and TRBJ1-2, with 7 positions matching TRBD1. Germline V gene lookup returns CDR1 SGDLS and CDR2 YYNGEE. The CDR3 runs 14 residues. The V gene end was trimmed by 0 bases and the J gene end by 4 bases; junction bases not matched to a gene: 3. The CDR3 DNA follows: TGTGCCAGCAGCGTAGGATCAGGGGGCTATGGCTACACCTTC. As protein: CASSVGSGGYGYTF.

This clone showed up just a few times. The conserved phenylalanine or tryptophan normally closing the CDR3 is absent here, so this likely arose from a read error. It is unclear where the CDR3 begins or ends on the DNA, so no DNA is shown, and the CDR3 is as TCRdb lists it. The J gene is TRBJ1-2, the V gene TRBV4-3. Germline V lookup: CDR1 LGHNA, CDR2 YSLEER. The CDR3 comprises 12 residues, both ends counted. CDR3 region: CASSQFSGGFHS.

This chain links TRBV7-2 with TRBJ2-7; D is perhaps TRBD2 (6 bases). V was trimmed by 1 base and J by 3 bases, leaving 13 bases between them. The CDR3 is 15 residues long. CDR1 is SGHTA, CDR2 FQGNSA, per germline. As DNA, the CDR3 is TGTGCCAGCAGCTTAGGTAACGTGGGGGGCTACGAGCAGTACTTC. As protein: CASSLGNVGGYEQYF.

The V call is TRBV7-9, the J call TRBJ1-1; D unclear. CDR1 is SEHNR, CDR2 FQNEAQ, per germline (reference sequence). V was cut by 3 bases and J by 5 bases, with 13 bases left in between. The CDR3 totals 14 residues. The CDR3 sequence: CASSFPMALTEAFF. The DNA of the CDR3 is TGTGCCAGCAGCTTCCCCATGGCGTTGACTGAAGCTTTCTTT.

The rearrangement joins TRBV5-4 to TRBJ2-2; 9 bases line up with TRBD2. This CDR3 has 16 residues. Germline CDR1 and CDR2: SGHNT and YYREEE (reference sequence). After removal of 0 bases from V and 10 bases from J, the junction contained 10 bases not matched to a gene. CDR3 amino acids: CASSLVLASGVEELFF. CDR3 nucleotide sequence: TGTGCCAGCAGCTTGGTTCTGGCTAGCGGGGTCGAGGAGCTGTTTTTT.

The chain links TRBV9 to TRBJ1-4; TRBD1 matches at 7 bases. The V and J ends lost 4 bases and 5 bases, in that order; junction bases with no gene match: 11. There are 16 residues in the CDR3. Germline V CDR1 and CDR2: SGDLS, YYNGEE. CDR3 sequence reads: CASSMRQGTGNEKLFF. The CDR3 DNA sequence: TGTGCCAGCAGCATGAGACAGGGTACGGGGAATGAAAAACTGTTTTTT.

The V and J genes are TRBV25-1 and TRBJ1-2; 9 bases map to TRBD1. The germline V gene has CDR1 MGHDK and CDR2 SYGVNS. J lost 5 bases, V lost 4 bases, and 8 bases had no gene match. The CDR3 consists of 15 residues. As DNA, the CDR3 is TGTGCCAGCAGTGGAGCCGGACAGGGGTCGTATGGCTACACCTTC. Amino acids: CASSGAGQGSYGYTF.

Here the CDR3 DNA reads TGTGCCAGCAGTTCAGGGAAGGGGATTTCACCCCTCCACTTT. Encoded protein: CASSSGKGISPLHF. The chain joins TRBV6-5 to TRBJ1-6; the D gene is possibly TRBD1 (5 bases). This CDR3 contains 14 residues. Per the germline V gene, CDR1 is MNHEY and CDR2 is SVGAGI. With 4 bases removed from V and 9 bases from J, the gap between germline ends came to 13 bases.

This clone occurred a few times. This chain connects TRBV7-2 to TRBJ1-1; 7 bases fit TRBD1. Germline CDR1 SGHTA, CDR2 FQGNSA. This CDR3 is built from 15 residues. Unmatched junction bases numbered 11, after V lost 2 bases and J lost 8 bases. The CDR3 DNA sequence: TGTGCCAGCAGCTTATTGGGTCAGGGGGACGGAGAAGCTTTCTTT. As protein: CASSLLGQGDGEAFF.

The CDR3 protein is CSVETSSSYNEQFF. The CDR3, as DNA: TGCAGCGTTGAAACCTCGAGCTCCTACAATGAGCAGTTCTTC. The genes are TRBV29-1 and TRBJ2-1; D is unresolved. Trimming shortened V by 2 bases and J by 0 bases, and 8 bases separated the two germline ends. This CDR3 has 14 amino acids. Germline-derived CDR1 and CDR2 are SQVTM and ANQGSEA.

The rearrangement links TRBV9 to TRBJ2-7, with 10 bases aligning to TRBD1. The length of the CDR3 is 15 residues. With 4 bases clipped from V and 5 bases from J, the junction kept 9 bases outside the gene matches. In germline, CDR1 is SGDLS, CDR2 YYNGEE. CDR3 DNA sequence: TGTGCCAGCAGCCCCTCGGGACAGGGGATGAACGAGCAGTACTTC. Encoded protein: CASSPSGQGMNEQYF.

The chain employs TRBV16 and TRBJ1-3, with D unclear. Trimming shortened V by 4 bases and J by 0 bases, and 13 bases separated the two germline ends. Germline assignment: CDR1 KGHSY and CDR2 FQNENV. CDR3 length: 16 residues. CDR3 loop: CASSLRRVDSGNTIYF. As DNA, the CDR3 is TGTGCCAGCAGCCTGCGAAGGGTCGACTCTGGAAACACCATATATTTT. Using reference TRBV16 and TRBJ1-3 for the parts outside the CDR3, the full variable domain is GEEVAQTPKHLVRGEGQKAKLYCAPIKGHSYVFWYQQVLKNEFKFLISFQNENVFDETGMPKERFSAKCLPNSPCSLEIQATKLEDSAVYFCASSLRRVDSGNTIYFGEGSWLTVV.

The chain has TRBV18 and TRBJ1-2, with unresolved D. V was clipped by 3 bases and J by 2 bases, with 13 bases between them. In germline, CDR1 is KGHSH, CDR2 LQKENI. CDR3 length: 15 residues. The CDR3: CASSPRALGNYGYTF. CDR3 bases: TGTGCCAGCTCACCCCGGGCATTGGGGAACTATGGCTACACCTTC.